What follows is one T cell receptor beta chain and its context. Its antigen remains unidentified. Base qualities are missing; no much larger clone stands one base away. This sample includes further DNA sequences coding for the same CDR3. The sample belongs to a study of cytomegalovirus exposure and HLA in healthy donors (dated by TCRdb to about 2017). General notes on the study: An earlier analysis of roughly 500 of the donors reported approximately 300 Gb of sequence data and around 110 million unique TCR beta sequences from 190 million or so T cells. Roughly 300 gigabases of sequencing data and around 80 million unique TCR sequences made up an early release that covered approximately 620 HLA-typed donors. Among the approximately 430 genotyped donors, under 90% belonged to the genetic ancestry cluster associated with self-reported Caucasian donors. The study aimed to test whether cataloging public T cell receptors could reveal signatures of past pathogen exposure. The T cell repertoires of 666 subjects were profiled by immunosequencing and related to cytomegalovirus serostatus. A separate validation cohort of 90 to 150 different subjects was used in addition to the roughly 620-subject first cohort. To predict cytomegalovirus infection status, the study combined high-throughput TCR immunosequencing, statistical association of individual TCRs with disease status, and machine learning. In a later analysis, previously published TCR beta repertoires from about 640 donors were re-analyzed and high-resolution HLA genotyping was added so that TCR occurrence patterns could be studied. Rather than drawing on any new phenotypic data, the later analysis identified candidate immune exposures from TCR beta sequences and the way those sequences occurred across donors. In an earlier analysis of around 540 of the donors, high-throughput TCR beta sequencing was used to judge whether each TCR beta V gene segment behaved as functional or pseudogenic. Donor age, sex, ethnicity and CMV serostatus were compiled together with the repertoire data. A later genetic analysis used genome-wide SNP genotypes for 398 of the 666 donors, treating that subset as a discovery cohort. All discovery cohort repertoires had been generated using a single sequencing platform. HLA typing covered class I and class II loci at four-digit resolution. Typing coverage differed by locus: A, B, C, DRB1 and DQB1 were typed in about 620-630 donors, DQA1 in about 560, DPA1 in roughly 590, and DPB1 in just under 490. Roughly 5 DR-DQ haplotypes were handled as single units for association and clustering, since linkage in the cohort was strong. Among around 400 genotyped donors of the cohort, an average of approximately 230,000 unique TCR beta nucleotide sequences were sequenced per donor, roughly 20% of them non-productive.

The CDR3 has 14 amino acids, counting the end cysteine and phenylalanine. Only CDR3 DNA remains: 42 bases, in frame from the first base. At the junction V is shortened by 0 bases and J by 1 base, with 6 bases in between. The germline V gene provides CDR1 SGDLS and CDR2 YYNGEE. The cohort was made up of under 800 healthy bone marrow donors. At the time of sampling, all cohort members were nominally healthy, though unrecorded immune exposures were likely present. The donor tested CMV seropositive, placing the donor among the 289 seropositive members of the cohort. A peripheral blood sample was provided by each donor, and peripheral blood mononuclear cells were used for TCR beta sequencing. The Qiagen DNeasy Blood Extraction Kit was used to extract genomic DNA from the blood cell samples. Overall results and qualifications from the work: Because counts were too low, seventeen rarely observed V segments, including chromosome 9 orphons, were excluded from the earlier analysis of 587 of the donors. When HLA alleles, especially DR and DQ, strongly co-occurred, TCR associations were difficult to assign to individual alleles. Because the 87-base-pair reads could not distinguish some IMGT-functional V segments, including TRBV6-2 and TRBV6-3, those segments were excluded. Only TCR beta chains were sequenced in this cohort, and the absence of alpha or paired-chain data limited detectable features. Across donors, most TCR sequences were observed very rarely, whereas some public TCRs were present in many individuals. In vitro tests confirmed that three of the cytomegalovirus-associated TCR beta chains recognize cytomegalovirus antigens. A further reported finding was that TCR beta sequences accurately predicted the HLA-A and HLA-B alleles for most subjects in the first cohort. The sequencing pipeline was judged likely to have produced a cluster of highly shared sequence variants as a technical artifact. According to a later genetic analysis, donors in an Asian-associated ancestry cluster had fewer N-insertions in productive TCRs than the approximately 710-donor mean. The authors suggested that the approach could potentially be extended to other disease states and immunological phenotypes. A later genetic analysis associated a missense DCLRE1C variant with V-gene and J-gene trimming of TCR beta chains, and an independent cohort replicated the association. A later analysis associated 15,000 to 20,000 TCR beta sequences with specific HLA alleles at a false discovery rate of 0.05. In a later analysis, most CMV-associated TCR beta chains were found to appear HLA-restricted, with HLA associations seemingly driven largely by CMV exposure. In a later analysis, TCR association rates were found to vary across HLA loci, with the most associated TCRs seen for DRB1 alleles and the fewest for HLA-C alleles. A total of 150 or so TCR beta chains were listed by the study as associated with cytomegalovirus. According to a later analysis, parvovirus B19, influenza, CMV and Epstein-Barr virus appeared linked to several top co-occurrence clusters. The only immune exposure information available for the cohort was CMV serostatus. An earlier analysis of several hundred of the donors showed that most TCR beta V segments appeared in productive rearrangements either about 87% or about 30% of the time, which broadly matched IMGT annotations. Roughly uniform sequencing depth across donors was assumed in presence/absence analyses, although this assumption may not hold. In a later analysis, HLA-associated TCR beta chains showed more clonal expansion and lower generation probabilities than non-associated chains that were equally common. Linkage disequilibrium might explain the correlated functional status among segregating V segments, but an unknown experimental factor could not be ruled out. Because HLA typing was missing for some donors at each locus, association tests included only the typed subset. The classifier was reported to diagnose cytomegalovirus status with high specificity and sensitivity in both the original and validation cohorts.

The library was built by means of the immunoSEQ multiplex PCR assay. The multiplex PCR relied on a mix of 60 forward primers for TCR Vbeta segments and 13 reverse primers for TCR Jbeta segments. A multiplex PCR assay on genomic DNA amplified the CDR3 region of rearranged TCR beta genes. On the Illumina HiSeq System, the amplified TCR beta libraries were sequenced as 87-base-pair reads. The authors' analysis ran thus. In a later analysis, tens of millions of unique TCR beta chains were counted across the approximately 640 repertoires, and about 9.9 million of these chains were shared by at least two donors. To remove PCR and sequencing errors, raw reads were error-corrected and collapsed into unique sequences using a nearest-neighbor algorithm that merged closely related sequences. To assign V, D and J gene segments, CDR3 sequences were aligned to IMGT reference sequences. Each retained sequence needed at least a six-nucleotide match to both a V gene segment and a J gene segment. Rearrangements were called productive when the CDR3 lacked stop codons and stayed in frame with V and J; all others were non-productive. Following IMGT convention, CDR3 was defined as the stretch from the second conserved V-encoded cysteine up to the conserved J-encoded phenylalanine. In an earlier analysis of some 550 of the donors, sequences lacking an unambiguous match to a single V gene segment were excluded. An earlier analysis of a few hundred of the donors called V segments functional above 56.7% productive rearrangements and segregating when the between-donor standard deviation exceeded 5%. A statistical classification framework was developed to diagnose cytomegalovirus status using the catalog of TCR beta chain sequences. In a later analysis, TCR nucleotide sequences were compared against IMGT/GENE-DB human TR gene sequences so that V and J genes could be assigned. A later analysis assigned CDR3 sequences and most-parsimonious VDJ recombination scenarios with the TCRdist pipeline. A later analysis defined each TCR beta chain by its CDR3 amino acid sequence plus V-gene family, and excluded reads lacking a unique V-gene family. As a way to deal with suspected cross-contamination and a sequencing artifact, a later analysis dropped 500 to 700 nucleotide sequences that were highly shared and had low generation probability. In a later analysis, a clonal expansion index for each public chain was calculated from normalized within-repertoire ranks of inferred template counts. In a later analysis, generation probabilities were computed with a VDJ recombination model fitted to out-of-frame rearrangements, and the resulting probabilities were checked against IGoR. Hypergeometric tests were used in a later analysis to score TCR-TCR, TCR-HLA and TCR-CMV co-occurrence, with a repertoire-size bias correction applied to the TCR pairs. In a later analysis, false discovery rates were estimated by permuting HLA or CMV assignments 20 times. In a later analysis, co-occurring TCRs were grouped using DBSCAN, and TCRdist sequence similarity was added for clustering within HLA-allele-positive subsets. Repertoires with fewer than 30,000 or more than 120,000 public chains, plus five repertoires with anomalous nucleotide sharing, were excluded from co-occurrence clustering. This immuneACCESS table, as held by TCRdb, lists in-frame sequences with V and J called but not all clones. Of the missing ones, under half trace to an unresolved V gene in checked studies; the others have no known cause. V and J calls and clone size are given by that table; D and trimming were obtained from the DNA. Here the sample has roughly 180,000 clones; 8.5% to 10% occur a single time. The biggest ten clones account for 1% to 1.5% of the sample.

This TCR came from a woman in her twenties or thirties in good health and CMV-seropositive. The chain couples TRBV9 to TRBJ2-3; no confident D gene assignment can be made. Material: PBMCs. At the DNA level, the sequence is TGTGCCAGCAGCGTAGCGAGCGGCACAGATACGCAGTATTTT. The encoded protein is CASSVASGTDTQYF.